This TCR beta chain is drawn from a study of shared T cell receptors in the human thymus. The table came from immunoSEQ multiplex PCR; TCRdb's copy has only in-frame clones and leaves some out. The table has approximately 760,000 clones, 80% to 90% seen once. V was clipped by 1 base and J by 4 bases, with 25 bases between them. CDR3 length equals 19 residues. Germline assignment: CDR1 MNHEY and CDR2 SMNVEV (reference sequence). The same sample was also used in a study of human thymus T cells. That investigation notes: Healthy Finnish infants undergoing corrective surgery for congenital heart defects provided the donor material. Blood and thymic repertoires both appeared biased in V and J gene usage. Related reports documented highly overlapping thymic repertoires among unrelated individuals.

This chain joins TRBV27 and TRBJ1-2; tentatively, D is TRBD1 (6 bases). The specimen sequenced was thymocytes. This TCR came from a girl less than two years old with a congenital heart defect. The CDR3 sequence: CASSLYPLPPRTGIYGYTF. CDR3 nucleotide sequence: TGTGCCAGCAGTTTATACCCACTACCCCCCCGCACAGGGATCTATGGCTACACCTTC.